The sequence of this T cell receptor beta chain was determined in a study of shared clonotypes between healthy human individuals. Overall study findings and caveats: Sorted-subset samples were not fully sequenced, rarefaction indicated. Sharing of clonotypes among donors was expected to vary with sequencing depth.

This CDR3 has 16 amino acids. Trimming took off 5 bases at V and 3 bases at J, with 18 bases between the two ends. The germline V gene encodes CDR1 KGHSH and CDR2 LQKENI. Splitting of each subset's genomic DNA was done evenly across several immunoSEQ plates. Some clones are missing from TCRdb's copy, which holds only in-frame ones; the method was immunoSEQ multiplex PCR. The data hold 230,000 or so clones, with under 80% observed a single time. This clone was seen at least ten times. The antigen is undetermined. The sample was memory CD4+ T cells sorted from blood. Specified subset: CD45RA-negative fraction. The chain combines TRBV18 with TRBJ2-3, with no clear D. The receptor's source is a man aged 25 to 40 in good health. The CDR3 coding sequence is TGTGCCAGCTCATCCACTCTCAAAAGGGTGACAGATACGCAGTATTTT. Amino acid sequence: CASSSTLKRVTDTQYF.